This TCR beta chain was profiled in a study of blood T cell repertoires in COVID-19. Turning to the study itself: The United States, Italy and Spain were the sources of the acute and convalescent COVID-19 samples. PBMCs, B-cell-depleted T cells, or T cells provided the cDNA or gDNA that made up the material.

Data came from immunoSEQ multiplex PCR; TCRdb stores just in-frame clones and leaves some out. The repertoire consists of roughly 130,000 clones, with around 90% occurring once and the leading ten covering roughly 4.8%. The V gene's germline CDR1 is MNHEY and CDR2 SVGAGI. With 4 bases clipped from V and 4 bases from J, the junction kept 5 bases outside the gene matches. The CDR3 extends over 15 amino acids. Seattle researchers signed up patients amid active infection and tracked them longitudinally. This TCR was recovered from a man aged 60-69 years with COVID-19, enrolled during active disease. The chain joins TRBV6-5 to TRBJ1-4, with TRBD1 matching 8 bases. The sequenced sample was peripheral blood. CDR3: CASSSSDRVNEKLFF. CDR3 bases: TGTGCCAGCAGTTCCTCGGACAGGGTTAATGAAAAACTGTTTTTT.